The 2 T cell receptor beta chains below come from one sample, sequenced in a study of blood T cell repertoires in COVID-19. TCRdb's table, derived via immunoSEQ multiplex PCR, lists solely in-frame clones and lacks some. The sample has 90,000 to 100,000 clones; more than 75% are singletons. Input material: peripheral blood. These receptors originate from a human donor in a cohort sampled during active COVID-19.

The chain uses TRBV7-2 and TRBJ2-3; the D gene is possibly TRBD2 (6 bases). V lost 3 bases and J 6 bases, leaving 13 bases between the germline ends. The CDR3 sequence is 14 residues long. Germline-derived CDR1 and CDR2 are SGHTA and FQGNSA. CDR3: CASSFLLAGDTQYF. CDR3 sequence (DNA): TGTGCCAGCAGCTTCCTACTAGCAGGGGATACGCAGTATTTT.

The genes are TRBV5-1 and TRBJ2-5, with D perhaps TRBD2 (5 bases). Trimming took off 1 base at V and 4 bases at J, with 8 bases between the two ends. This CDR3 has 13 amino acids. Germline CDR1 and CDR2: SGHRS and YFSETQ. The CDR3 sequence is CASSLTSRETQYF. The CDR3, as DNA: TGCGCCAGCAGCTTGACTAGTCGAGAGACCCAGTACTTC. Using reference TRBV5-1 and TRBJ2-5 for the parts outside the CDR3, the full variable domain is KAGVTQTPRYLIKTRGQQVTLSCSPISGHRSVSWYQQTPGQGLQFLFEYFSETQRNKGNFPGRFSGRQFSNSRSEMNVSTLELGDSALYLCASSLTSRETQYFGPGTRLLVL.